This passage covers 27 T cell receptor beta chains from one sample sequenced in a study of T-cell reconstitution after alpha-beta-depleted transplantation in children. Preparation of the TCRbeta library used unique molecular identifiers. TCRdb redid the calling of the PCR reads with MiXCR, one entry per CDR3 protein. The sample includes a few hundred thousand distinct CDR3 sequences, 25% to 30% seen only once; the top ten take just over 35%. This specimen was PBMCs, taken before TCRalphabeta/CD19-depleted stem cell transplant. The receptors were gathered from a boy under two years old with Wiskott-Aldrich syndrome, due to receive a stem cell transplant.

The gene calls are TRBV18 and TRBJ2-5, with 10 bases lining up with TRBD2. The CDR3 covers 15 residues. Per germline, CDR1 KGHSH and CDR2 LQKENI. With V trimmed by 4 bases and J by 5 bases, 7 bases remained unmatched. The CDR3 DNA reads TGTGCCAGCTCACATTTAGCGGGAGGAGAGGAGACCCAGTACTTC. Translation gives CASSHLAGGEETQYF.

This clonotype has only a few counts. The CDR3 DNA reads as TGCGCCAGCAGCTATACCTTTACAGGGGGCGGCTATGGCTACACCTTC. Translation gives CASSYTFTGGGYGYTF. The J gene is TRBJ1-2, the V gene TRBV5-1; 9 nucleotides align to TRBD1. CDR1 and CDR2 from the germline V gene are SGHRS and YFSETQ. The junction had 10 bases not matched to a gene; V was cut back by 3 bases and J by 4 bases. This CDR3 has 16 amino acids. Based on the CDR3 plus reference TRBV5-1 and TRBJ1-2, the full variable domain is KAGVTQTPRYLIKTRGQQVTLSCSPISGHRSVSWYQQTPGQGLQFLFEYFSETQRNKGNFPGRFSGRQFSNSRSEMNVSTLELGDSALYLCASSYTFTGGGYGYTFGSGTRLTVV.

The chain employs TRBV28 and TRBJ2-5; 7 nucleotides agree with TRBD2. In germline, CDR1 is MDHEN, CDR2 SYDVKM. V lost 3 bases and J lost 3; bases outside the gene matches: 16. The CDR3 sequence is 18 residues long. The CDR3 nucleotides read TGTGCCAGCAGTTTCCCCGTGTCTAGCGGCCCCCGGGAAGAGACCCAGTACTTC. Translating gives CASSFPVSSGPREETQYF.

This clonotype appeared a few times. This sequence joins TRBV7-2 and TRBJ2-1, with TRBD2 identical over 8 bases. Germline V gene sequence: CDR1 SGHTA, CDR2 FQGNSA. The CDR3 spans 15 residues. V was pared by 2 bases and J by 5 bases, with 5 bases of the junction left unmatched. The CDR3 region is CASSLQLAVDNEQFF. The CDR3 nucleotides read TGTGCCAGCAGCTTACAACTAGCGGTCGACAATGAGCAGTTCTTC.

A few counts support this clonotype. The chain links TRBV11-2 to TRBJ2-5; 12 bases are a match to TRBD1. CDR1 and CDR2 (germline): SGHAT, FQNNGV. This CDR3 comprises 13 residues. The ends lost 7 bases at V and 7 bases at J; junction bases unmatched: 4. CDR3 nucleotide sequence: TGTGCCAGCAAGGGACAGGGGGCATCGACCCAGTACTTC. Protein sequence: CASKGQGASTQYF.

This clonotype was seen only a few times. This chain connects TRBV5-1 to TRBJ2-7, with 7 positions matching TRBD1. Per the germline V gene, CDR1 is SGHRS and CDR2 is YFSETQ. This CDR3 has 16 residues. The J segment lost 1 base and the V segment lost 0 bases, leaving 7 bases of the junction unmatched. This CDR3 is CASSLVQGSNSYEQYF. The DNA of the CDR3 is TGCGCCAGCAGCTTGGTACAGGGGTCAAATTCCTACGAGCAGTACTTC. Variable domain in full (rest from reference TRBV5-1 and TRBJ2-7): KAGVTQTPRYLIKTRGQQVTLSCSPISGHRSVSWYQQTPGQGLQFLFEYFSETQRNKGNFPGRFSGRQFSNSRSEMNVSTLELGDSALYLCASSLVQGSNSYEQYFGPGTRLTVT.

The rearrangement links TRBV5-1 to TRBJ2-1; 12 bases are a match to TRBD2. Germline loops: CDR1 SGHRS, CDR2 YFSETQ. Germline trimming cut 4 bases from V and 4 bases from J; bases unmatched to any gene: 3. The CDR3 has 15 residues. The CDR3 DNA sequence: TGCGCCAGCAGCATCGGACTAGCGGGGTACAATGAGCAGTTCTTC. Translated: CASSIGLAGYNEQFF. The variable domain in full, with the rest retrieved from reference TRBV5-1 and TRBJ2-1, is KAGVTQTPRYLIKTRGQQVTLSCSPISGHRSVSWYQQTPGQGLQFLFEYFSETQRNKGNFPGRFSGRQFSNSRSEMNVSTLELGDSALYLCASSIGLAGYNEQFFGPGTRLTVL.

The J gene is TRBJ2-3, the V gene TRBV20-1, with 7 bases aligning to TRBD2. After removal of 0 bases from V and 1 base from J, the junction contained 4 bases not matched to a gene. The CDR3 runs to 15 residues. Germline assignment: CDR1 DFQATT and CDR2 SNEGSKA (reference sequence). For the CDR3, the DNA is TGCAGTGCTAGAGAAGCGGGATCGGGCACAGATACGCAGTATTTT. Its protein is CSAREAGSGTDTQYF.

This chain links TRBV5-5 with TRBJ1-1, with unresolved D. V lost 7 bases and J 1 base, leaving 14 bases between the germline ends. The CDR3 totals 14 residues. Germline values: CDR1 SGHKS, CDR2 YYEKEE (reference sequence). The CDR3 here is CASGSVSENTEAFF. In DNA form, the CDR3 reads TGTGCCAGCGGCTCCGTCAGCGAGAACACTGAAGCTTTCTTT.

The V and J genes are TRBV6-1 and TRBJ2-5, with a possible D match to TRBD1 (5 bases). CDR1 and CDR2 (germline): MNHNS, SASEGT. With 7 bases removed from V and 6 bases from J, the gap between germline ends came to 30 bases. This CDR3 is built from 18 residues. CDR3 coding DNA: TGTGCCAGCACCGAAAGTGTGGCAGGGTGGCAGTACATGCAGACCCAGTACTTC. Its protein product is CASTESVAGWQYMQTQYF.

This rearrangement joins TRBV5-4 to TRBJ1-2; 7 bases are shared with TRBD1. Germline V gene lookup returns CDR1 SGHNT and CDR2 YYREEE (reference sequence). V was pared by 4 bases and J by 5 bases, with 11 bases of the junction left unmatched. This CDR3 comprises 15 residues. The CDR3 region has the DNA TGTGCCAGCAGCGCCCATCCGGGACAGCCGTATGGCTACACCTTC. It translates to CASSAHPGQPYGYTF.

In this sample, this clonotype turned up a few times. J is TRBJ1-6 and V is TRBV11-2; the D gene is possibly TRBD1 (6 bases). Trimming removed 8 bases from V and 7 bases from J, with 27 bases in between. CDR3 length equals 18 residues. Germline V gives CDR1 SGHAT, CDR2 FQNNGV. CDR3 protein: CASQPYRDPGKGNSPLHF. Here the CDR3 DNA reads TGTGCCAGCCAACCTTACAGGGACCCGGGGAAGGGCAATTCACCCCTCCACTTT.

This clonotype has a count of ten or more. This chain uses TRBV2 with TRBJ2-3; the match to TRBD2 covers 8 bases. This CDR3 spans 16 amino acids. The V gene end was trimmed by 1 base and the J gene end by 1 base; junction bases not matched to a gene: 4. The germline V gene has CDR1 SNHLY and CDR2 FYNNEI. Here the CDR3 DNA reads TGTGCCAGCAGTGAAGATGGTAGCGGGGGCACAGATACGCAGTATTTT. As protein: CASSEDGSGGTDTQYF.

This clonotype showed up just a few times. The genes are TRBV20-1 and TRBJ1-5; D ambiguous. V was clipped by 4 bases and J by 0 bases, with 10 bases between them. Looked up from germline, CDR1 is DFQATT and CDR2 is SNEGSKA (reference sequence). This CDR3 comprises 14 residues. The DNA of the CDR3 is TGCAGTGCTAAAAATGCCCTTAGCAATCAGCCCCAGCATTTT. Its translation is CSAKNALSNQPQHF.

The chain links TRBV5-5 to TRBJ2-7; D not certain. CDR3 length equals 14 residues. The germline V and J ends were trimmed by 1 base and 2 bases, with 10 bases remaining between them. From germline, CDR1 is SGHKS and CDR2 YYEKEE (reference sequence). As DNA, the CDR3 is TGTGCCAGCAGCTTGCTGGCAGTCCCCTACGAGCAGTACTTC. It yields the protein CASSLLAVPYEQYF.

This clonotype was found once. The V gene is TRBV15, the J gene TRBJ2-3; 12 positions agree with TRBD2. Germline CDR1 reads LNHNV; CDR2 reads YYDKDF (reference sequence). The V gene end was trimmed by 10 bases and the J gene end by 2 bases; junction bases not matched to a gene: 7. The CDR3 loop spans 15 amino acids. CDR3 bases: TGTGCCAGCAGAGGACTAGCGGGAAACACAGATACGCAGTATTTT. Translating gives CASRGLAGNTDTQYF.

This clonotype was seen at least ten times. V and J are TRBV28 and TRBJ2-5; D may be TRBD2 (7 bases). CDR3 length equals 14 residues. The V end lost 5 bases, the J end lost 5 bases, and 15 bases lay between the germline ends. Germline V gene data show CDR1 as MDHEN and CDR2 as SYDVKM. The CDR3 region has the DNA TGTGCCAGCAGTCTCATGGGGGGGGCTGAGACCCAGTACTTC. It encodes CASSLMGGAETQYF.

This clonotype has more than one count but fewer than ten. The chain recombines TRBV7-3 with TRBJ2-5; a possible D gene is TRBD2 (5 bases). The V and J ends lost 5 bases and 3 bases respectively, with 10 bases between them. Germline CDR1 is SGHTA and CDR2 is FQGTGA. The CDR3 spans 13 residues. CDR3 DNA sequence: TGTGCCAGCAGCGAACGGCGGGAAGAGACCCAGTACTTC. This codes for CASSERREETQYF. The whole variable domain, filled in from reference TRBV7-3 and TRBJ2-5, reads GAGVSQTPSNKVTEKGKYVELRCDPISGHTALYWYRQSLGQGPEFLIYFQGTGAADDSGLPNDRFFAVRPEGSVSTLKIQRTERGDSAVYLCASSERREETQYFGPGTRLLVL.

Only a few counts were recorded for this clonotype. The V gene is TRBV27, the J gene TRBJ2-3; no clear D gene. The CDR3 is made up of 13 amino acids. Germline CDR1 and CDR2: MNHEY and SMNVEV (reference sequence). V was shortened by 5 bases and J by 6 bases, with 12 bases between the two germline ends. The CDR3 sequence: CASSLGSWDTQYF. The CDR3 DNA reads TGTGCCAGCAGTCTAGGGTCCTGGGATACGCAGTATTTT.

V usage is TRBV9 and J usage is TRBJ2-5, with no clear D. The length of the CDR3 is 15 residues. Germline-derived CDR1 and CDR2 are SGDLS and YYNGEE. Between the trimmed V and J ends, which lost 3 bases and 4 bases, there was a span of 16 bases. As DNA, the CDR3 is TGTGCCAGCAGCGCTCTGGCGGACCTGGCAGAGACCCAGTACTTC. Protein: CASSALADLAETQYF.

This chain uses TRBV4-2 with TRBJ2-3; D uncertain. Per germline, CDR1 LGHNA and CDR2 YNFKEQ. The CDR3 loop spans 17 amino acids. V lost 0 bases, J lost 0 bases, and 13 bases lay in between. This CDR3 reads CASSQDRIDPSTDTQYF. In nucleotides, the CDR3 is TGTGCCAGCAGCCAAGATAGAATAGACCCTAGCACAGATACGCAGTATTTT.

This clonotype showed up just a few times. This CDR3 reads CASEGTSGISEQFF. In DNA, the CDR3 is TGTGCCAGCGAGGGGACTAGCGGGATCAGTGAGCAGTTCTTC. The chain employs TRBV28 and TRBJ2-1; 13 bases agree with TRBD2. The CDR3 loop spans 14 amino acids. Germline V CDR1 and CDR2: MDHEN, SYDVKM. V was clipped by 8 bases and J by 9 bases; unmatched bases: 7.

The chain employs TRBV20-1 and TRBJ2-7, with 12 bases aligning to TRBD2. Germline V gene sequence: CDR1 DFQATT, CDR2 SNEGSKA (reference sequence). The CDR3 contains 16 residues. The trim removed 2 bases at V and 3 bases at J, leaving 8 bases unmatched. CDR3 bases: TGCAGTGCTAGACCTTCTAGCGGGGGGGTGGACTACGAGCAGTACTTC. Translation gives CSARPSSGGVDYEQYF.

This clonotype showed up just a few times. J is TRBJ2-1 and V is TRBV5-6, with 7 bases lining up with TRBD2. V shed 4 bases and J 6 bases; nucleotides not matched to a gene: 10. CDR1 is SGHDT, CDR2 YYEEEE, per germline. CDR3 length: 15 amino acids. CDR3 in DNA: TGTGCCAGCAGCCCTGATGGCGGGAGAGGCAATGAGCAGTTCTTC. The encoded protein is CASSPDGGRGNEQFF.

The chain links TRBV5-1 to TRBJ2-7; unclear D gene. The ends were cut back, 5 bases at V and 3 bases at J, with 12 bases in the middle. The CDR3 is 13 amino acids. Germline lookup yields CDR1 SGHRS and CDR2 YFSETQ. CDR3 nucleotide sequence: TGCGCCAGCAGAAATGACCGGTTCTACGAGCAGTACTTC. Amino acids: CASRNDRFYEQYF.

The V and J genes are TRBV30 and TRBJ1-3; 7 bases are shared with TRBD1. The V and J ends lost 3 bases and 0 bases, in that order; junction bases with no gene match: 5. Germline lookup yields CDR1 GTSNPN and CDR2 SVGIG (reference sequence). This CDR3 is 15 amino acids long. In nucleotides, the CDR3 is TGTGCCTGGAGAGACAGGGCGACCTCTGGAAACACCATATATTTT. The encoded protein is CAWRDRATSGNTIYF.

This clonotype was recorded only once. The chain has TRBV12-3 or TRBV12-4 and TRBJ1-1; D is ambiguous. V was cut by 6 bases and J by 8 bases, with 10 bases left in between. The CDR3 covers 11 residues. CDR3 DNA: TGTGCCAGCAGAGTGGCCGGGGAAGCTTTCTTT. It yields the protein CASRVAGEAFF.